This T cell receptor beta chain derives from a study of cytomegalovirus exposure and HLA in healthy donors. Study-wide points: Productive rates of about 90% or about 30% were seen for most TCR beta V segments in an earlier analysis.

V lost 4 bases and J lost 6; bases outside the gene matches: 9. The CDR3 runs 14 residues. Per the germline V gene, CDR1 is SGHRS and CDR2 is YFSETQ. The PCR was carried out with 60 Vbeta primers and 13 Jbeta primers. Repertoires were generated with immunoSEQ multiplex PCR, while TCRdb's copy carries only in-frame clones and drops some. This sample's table has 45,000 to 70,000 clones. As regards this clone: The antigen remains unidentified.

Specimen: PBMCs. This chain connects TRBV5-1 to TRBJ1-2; TRBD1 agrees at 7 bases. This receptor was taken from a woman in her 50s in good health and CMV-seropositive. The CDR3 here is CASSQQGGANGYTF. CDR3 nucleotides: TGCGCCAGCAGCCAGCAGGGGGGCGCGAATGGCTACACCTTC.